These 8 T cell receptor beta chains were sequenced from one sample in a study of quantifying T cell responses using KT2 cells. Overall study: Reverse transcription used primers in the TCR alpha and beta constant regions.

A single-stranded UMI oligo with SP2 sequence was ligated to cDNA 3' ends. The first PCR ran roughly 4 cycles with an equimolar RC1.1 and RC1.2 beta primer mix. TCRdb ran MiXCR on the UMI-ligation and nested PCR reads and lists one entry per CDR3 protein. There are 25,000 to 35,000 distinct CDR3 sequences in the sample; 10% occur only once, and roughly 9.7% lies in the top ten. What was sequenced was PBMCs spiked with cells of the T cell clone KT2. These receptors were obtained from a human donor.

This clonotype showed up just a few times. CDR3 amino acids: CASLLGPWERATYTF. CDR3 in DNA: TGTGCCAGCCTCCTGGGGCCATGGGAGCGGGCAACCTACACCTTC. V is TRBV6-1 and J is TRBJ1-2; TRBD1 is a possible D gene (5 bases). Trimming took off 8 bases at V and 10 bases at J, with 26 bases between the two ends. Germline lookup yields CDR1 MNHNS and CDR2 SASEGT. CDR3 length equals 15 residues.

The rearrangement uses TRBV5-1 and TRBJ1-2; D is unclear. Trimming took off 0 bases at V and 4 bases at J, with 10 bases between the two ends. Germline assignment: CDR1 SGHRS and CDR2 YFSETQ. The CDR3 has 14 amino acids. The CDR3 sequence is CASSLDGRSYGYTF. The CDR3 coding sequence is TGCGCCAGCAGCTTGGATGGCAGGAGCTATGGCTACACCTTC.

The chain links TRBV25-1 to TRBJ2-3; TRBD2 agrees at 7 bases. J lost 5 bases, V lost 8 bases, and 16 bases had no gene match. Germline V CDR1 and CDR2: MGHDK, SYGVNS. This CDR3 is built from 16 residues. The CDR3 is CASGGVWAGLIDTQYF. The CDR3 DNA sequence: TGTGCCAGCGGGGGGGTTTGGGCAGGGTTGATAGATACGCAGTATTTT.

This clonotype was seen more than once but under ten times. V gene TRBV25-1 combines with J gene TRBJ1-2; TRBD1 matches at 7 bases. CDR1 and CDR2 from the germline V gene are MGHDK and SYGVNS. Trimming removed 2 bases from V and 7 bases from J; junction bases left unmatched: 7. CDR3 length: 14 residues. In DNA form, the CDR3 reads TGTGCCAGCAGTGAACCCGACAGGGTGCGTGGCTACACCTTC. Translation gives CASSEPDRVRGYTF.

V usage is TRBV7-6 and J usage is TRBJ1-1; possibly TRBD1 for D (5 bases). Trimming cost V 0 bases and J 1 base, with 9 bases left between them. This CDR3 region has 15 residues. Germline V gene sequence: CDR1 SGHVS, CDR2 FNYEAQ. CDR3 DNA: TGTGCCAGCAGCTTAGCTGGGCAGGGGAACACTGAAGCTTTCTTT. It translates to CASSLAGQGNTEAFF.

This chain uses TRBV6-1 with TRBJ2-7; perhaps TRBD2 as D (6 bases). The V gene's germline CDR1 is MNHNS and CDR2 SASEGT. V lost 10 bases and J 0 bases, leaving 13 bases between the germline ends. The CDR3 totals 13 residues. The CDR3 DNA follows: TGTGCCACATTAGGAGGGGTCTCCTACGAGCAGTACTTC. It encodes CATLGGVSYEQYF.

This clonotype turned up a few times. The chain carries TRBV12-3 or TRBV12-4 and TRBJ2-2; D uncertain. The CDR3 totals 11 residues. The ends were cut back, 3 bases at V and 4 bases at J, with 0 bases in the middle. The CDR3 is CASSFTGELFF. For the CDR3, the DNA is TGTGCCAGCAGTTTCACCGGGGAGCTGTTTTTT.

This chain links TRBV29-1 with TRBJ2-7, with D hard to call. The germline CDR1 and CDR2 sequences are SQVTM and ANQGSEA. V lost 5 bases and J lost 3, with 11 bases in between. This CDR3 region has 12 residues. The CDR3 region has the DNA TGCAGCGTTAGAGATGGAAGCTACGAGCAGTACTTC. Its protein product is CSVRDGSYEQYF.